Below, 21 T cell receptor beta chains from the same sample are listed, as sequenced in a study of blood T cell repertoires in COVID-19. Produced via immunoSEQ multiplex PCR; TCRdb's table is partial and in-frame only. This sample carries almost 20,000 clones, 79% of them seen once, and the ten largest clones take around three fifths. The sample was peripheral blood. The receptor set was obtained from a man older than 75 with acute or convalescent COVID-19.

J is TRBJ2-1 and V is TRBV5-1, with D maybe TRBD2 (5 bases). CDR3 length: 19 residues. V was clipped by 2 bases and J by 8 bases, with 29 bases between them. Germline assignment: CDR1 SGHRS and CDR2 YFSETQ. The CDR3 here is CASSFPNLTASYSVDEQFF. DNA for the CDR3: TGCGCCAGCAGCTTCCCAAACCTCACGGCTAGCTATTCAGTCGATGAGCAGTTCTTC.

The chain uses TRBV28 and TRBJ2-3; TRBD1 matches 7 bases. The germline V gene has CDR1 MDHEN and CDR2 SYDVKM. J was trimmed by 4 bases and V by 5 bases; bases with no gene match: 9. The CDR3 extends over 15 amino acids. The CDR3 region is CASSVRQGWSDTQYF. CDR3 nucleotide sequence: TGTGCCAGCAGTGTCCGACAGGGTTGGTCAGATACGCAGTATTTT.

This clone has a single count. The gene calls are TRBV5-8 and TRBJ1-2; no firm D call. The germline gives CDR1 SGHTS, CDR2 YDEGEE. The CDR3 consists of 14 residues. V lost 7 bases, J lost 7 bases, and 20 bases lay in between. The CDR3 coding sequence is TGTGCCAGCCTTCCCTACCGGAGAAGGAGTGGCTACACCTTC. It translates to CASLPYRRRSGYTF.

The chain employs TRBV21-1 and TRBJ1-1. TRBV21-1 is a known pseudogene. The CDR3 runs 16 residues. DNA of the CDR3: TGTGCCAGCAGCAAAGCGACGGGGGGGATGAACACTGAAGCTTTCTTT. Amino acids: CASSKATGGMNTEAFF.

In its sample, this clone was seen once. The chain combines TRBV11-2 with TRBJ1-2; TRBD1 aligns across 8 bases. The CDR3 contains 16 residues. Germline V gene sequence: CDR1 SGHAT, CDR2 FQNNGV. Germline trimming cut 4 bases from V and 6 bases from J; bases unmatched to any gene: 13. The CDR3 coding sequence is TGTGCCAGCAGCTCTATCGGGAGACAGGGGACGCATGGCTACACCTTC. It is translated as CASSSIGRQGTHGYTF.

This chain links TRBV7-2 with TRBJ1-5, with a weak D call TRBD1 (5 bases). V was pared by 0 bases and J by 4 bases, with 10 bases between. The CDR3 spans 15 residues. Germline lookup yields CDR1 SGHTA and CDR2 FQGNSA. The CDR3 loop reads CASSLARGGNQPQHF. The CDR3 DNA reads as TGTGCCAGCAGCTTAGCGCGCGGGGGGAATCAGCCCCAGCATTTT.

The chain recombines TRBV28 with TRBJ1-1; 9 nucleotides align to TRBD1. The germline V gene encodes CDR1 MDHEN and CDR2 SYDVKM. V was clipped by 9 bases and J by 3 bases; unmatched bases: 8. The CDR3 spans 14 residues. As DNA, the CDR3 is TGTGCCAGTCCCGGGACAGGGTCCGACACTGAAGCTTTCTTT. Its protein product is CASPGTGSDTEAFF.

The rearrangement uses TRBV5-1 and TRBJ2-1; 12 bases are a match to TRBD2. The CDR3 runs 16 residues. Germline CDR1 SGHRS, CDR2 YFSETQ. V trimming: 4 bases; J trimming: 5 bases; junction bases outside the gene matches: 7. The CDR3 sequence is CASSPLAGGPHNEQFF. Written as DNA, the CDR3 is TGCGCCAGCAGCCCGCTAGCGGGAGGGCCCCACAATGAGCAGTTCTTC.

The chain combines TRBV14 with TRBJ1-2, with D hard to call. CDR3 length: 14 residues. The germline V and J ends were trimmed by 0 bases and 5 bases, with 10 bases remaining between them. In germline, CDR1 is SGHDN, CDR2 FVKESK. In DNA, the CDR3 is TGTGCCAGCAGCCAAGATGGTACAATATATGGCTACACCTTC. It codes for CASSQDGTIYGYTF.

The CDR3 spells CASSVVGLAGAYNEQFF. In nucleotides, the CDR3 is TGTGCCAGCAGCGTAGTGGGACTAGCGGGAGCATATAATGAGCAGTTCTTC. This chain joins TRBV9 and TRBJ2-1; TRBD2 aligns across 14 bases. The CDR3 is 17 residues long. CDR1 SGDLS and CDR2 YYNGEE come from the germline V gene. V lost 0 bases, J lost 7 bases, and 6 bases stayed unmatched. Combining the CDR3 with reference TRBV9 and TRBJ2-1 gives the whole variable domain DSGVTQTPKHLITATGQRVTLRCSPRSGDLSVYWYQQSLDQGLQFLIQYYNGEERAKGNILERFSAQQFPDLHSELNLSSLELGDSALYFCASSVVGLAGAYNEQFFGPGTRLTVL.

The chain has TRBV18 and TRBJ2-1; 9 bases are shared with TRBD1. V shed 3 bases, J shed 0 bases, and the junction held 3 bases outside the gene matches. The CDR3 spans 16 residues. The germline V gene has CDR1 KGHSH and CDR2 LQKENI. This CDR3 is CASSPGQGLSYNEQFF. As DNA, the CDR3 is TGTGCCAGCTCACCCGGACAGGGGCTCTCCTACAATGAGCAGTTCTTC.

This clone was seen just once. This sequence joins TRBV3-1 (or the pseudogene TRBV3-2) and TRBJ2-2, with TRBD2 matching over 14 bases. Germline trimming cut 4 bases from V and 8 bases from J; bases unmatched to any gene: 6. The CDR3 covers 16 residues. The germline CDR1 and CDR2 sequences are LGHDT and YNNKEL (reference sequence). Here the CDR3 DNA reads TGTGCCAGCAGCCTACATGGGACTAGCGGGAGAGGGGAGCTGTTTTTT. Protein product: CASSLHGTSGRGELFF.

This clone occurred once. This chain's CDR3 is CASSPGQRNEKLFF. The CDR3 DNA reads TGTGCCAGCAGCCCGGGACAGCGTAATGAAAAACTGTTTTTT. The chain joins TRBV5-4 to TRBJ1-4; 7 nucleotides line up with TRBD1. Looked up from germline, CDR1 is SGHNT and CDR2 is YYREEE (reference sequence). The length of the CDR3 is 14 residues. V gave up 4 bases and J gave up 4 bases; unmatched junction bases: 4.

The V and J genes are TRBV7-6 and TRBJ2-2; TRBD2 aligns across 10 bases. The CDR3 sequence is 14 residues long. Per germline, CDR1 SGHVS and CDR2 FNYEAQ. V shed 5 bases, J shed 6 bases, and the junction held 3 bases outside the gene matches. CDR3 protein: CASSPTSGAGELFF. DNA for the CDR3: TGTGCCAGCAGCCCCACTAGCGGGGCCGGGGAGCTGTTTTTT.

The gene calls are TRBV7-8 and TRBJ2-2; TRBD1 agrees at 9 bases. V shed 5 bases, J shed 3 bases, and the junction held 7 bases outside the gene matches. Germline assignment: CDR1 SGHVS and CDR2 FQNEAQ. The CDR3 covers 16 residues. CDR3 sequence reads: CASSGGQGVDTGELFF. CDR3 nucleotides: TGTGCCAGCAGCGGGGGACAGGGAGTGGACACCGGGGAGCTGTTTTTT.

V is TRBV29-1 and J is TRBJ1-2; 7 positions agree with TRBD1. Unmatched junction bases numbered 12, after V lost 7 bases and J lost 4 bases. The CDR3 is 14 residues long. CDR1 and CDR2 (germline): SQVTM, ANQGSEA. The CDR3 sequence: CSATERQGIYGYTF. The DNA for the CDR3 is TGCAGCGCCACCGAAAGACAGGGAATCTATGGCTACACCTTC.

This clone showed up just once. The V and J genes are TRBV5-6 and TRBJ2-5, with TRBD1 matching over 8 bases. CDR3 length: 14 residues. The junction had 6 bases not matched to a gene; V was cut back by 3 bases and J by 5 bases. Germline CDR1 is SGHDT and CDR2 is YYEEEE. The CDR3 loop reads CASSSVTGEETQYF. The CDR3 DNA follows: TGTGCCAGCAGCTCGGTGACAGGGGAGGAGACCCAGTACTTC.

The V gene is TRBV7-8, the J gene TRBJ2-7, with D possibly matching TRBD1 (6 bases). V was pared by 6 bases and J by 0 bases, with 12 bases between. Germline V gene sequence: CDR1 SGHVS, CDR2 FQNEAQ. The CDR3 runs 14 residues. This CDR3 is CASRKDRSSYEQYF. CDR3 DNA: TGTGCCAGCAGAAAGGACAGAAGCTCCTACGAGCAGTACTTC. Variable domain in full (rest from reference TRBV7-8 and TRBJ2-7): GAGVSQSPRYKVAKRGQDVALRCDPISGHVSLFWYQQALGQGPEFLTYFQNEAQLDKSGLPSDRFFAERPEGSVSTLKIQRTQQEDSAVYLCASRKDRSSYEQYFGPGTRLTVT.

The chain carries TRBV28 and TRBJ2-5; the D is unclear. Trimming cost V 7 bases and J 1 base, with 10 bases left between them. The CDR3 has 13 amino acids. Germline CDR1 MDHEN, CDR2 SYDVKM. The DNA for the CDR3 is TGTGCCAGCAATGTCCGAGTCCAAGAGACCCAGTACTTC. This encodes CASNVRVQETQYF. Filled out from reference TRBV28 and TRBJ2-5, the complete variable domain reads DVKVTQSSRYLVKRTGEKVFLECVQDMDHENMFWYRQDPGLGLRLIYFSYDVKMKEKGDIPEGYSVSREKKERFSLILESASTNQTSMYLCASNVRVQETQYFGPGTRLLVL.

The chain couples TRBV19 to TRBJ1-1; D may be TRBD1 (5 bases). Between the trimmed V and J ends, which lost 5 bases and 4 bases, there was a span of 14 bases. Germline lookup yields CDR1 LNHDA and CDR2 SQIVND (reference sequence). The CDR3 runs to 14 residues. In DNA form, the CDR3 reads TGTGCCAGTAGTCCCCGGGGAGGGGCCACTGAAGCTTTCTTT. Residues: CASSPRGGATEAFF.

The chain joins TRBV5-1 to TRBJ2-5; 7 nucleotides match TRBD1. V lost 4 bases and J lost 4; bases outside the gene matches: 4. CDR3 length: 13 residues. Germline loops: CDR1 SGHRS, CDR2 YFSETQ. The DNA for the CDR3 is TGCGCCAGCAGCGGAAACAGGGGAGAGACCCAGTACTTC. Translation: CASSGNRGETQYF.